These T cell receptor beta chains were read from a single sample in a study of T-cell memory formation after mild COVID-19. TCRdb itself ran the 5' RACE reads through MiXCR, one entry per CDR3 protein. The sample comprises tens of thousands of distinct CDR3 sequences, about 7.3% of which are singletons, and 1.4% rests with the top ten. The sequenced sample consisted of PBMCs or a T cell subset sorted from them (not recorded which). The receptors here all came from a man younger than 30 who had mild COVID-19 (a few samples of this study predate the infection). Cell type and time point are not known. The CDR3 runs from the conserved cysteine through the conserved F or W. Fields, in order: J gene, D gene, clone size, V gene, CDR3 protein, CDR3 DNA. D genes are given only for firm matches. Size values are once, few and many counts, or a class for expanded clones, and some rows have none.

j_gene: TRBJ2-7; d_gene: TRBD1; abundance: many; v_gene: TRBV5-1; CDR3aa: CASSLAGQGMDEQYF; CDR3nt: TGCGCCAGCAGCTTGGCGGGACAGGGAATGGACGAGCAGTACTTC
j_gene: TRBJ2-2; d_gene: TRBD1; abundance: NA; v_gene: TRBV7-9; CDR3aa: CASSLRGGRTGELFF; CDR3nt: TGTGCCAGCAGCTTGCGAGGGGGCCGCACCGGGGAGCTGTTTTTT
j_gene: TRBJ1-2; d_gene: TRBD1; abundance: NA; v_gene: TRBV28; CDR3aa: CASSSGTDYGYTF; CDR3nt: TGTGCCAGCAGTTCTGGGACAGACTATGGCTACACCTTC
j_gene: TRBJ2-7; d_gene: NA; abundance: NA; v_gene: TRBV7-2; CDR3aa: CASSLSFYEQYF; CDR3nt: TGTGCCAGCAGCTTAAGTTTCTACGAGCAGTACTTC
j_gene: TRBJ1-3; d_gene: NA; abundance: few; v_gene: TRBV9; CDR3aa: CASSWGAGNTIYF; CDR3nt: TGTGCCAGCAGTTGGGGCGCTGGAAACACCATATATTTT
j_gene: TRBJ1-3; d_gene: NA; abundance: many; v_gene: TRBV11-2; CDR3aa: CASSRNPKGLSGNTIYF; CDR3nt: TGTGCCAGCAGCCGAAACCCCAAGGGCCTCTCTGGAAACACCATATATTTT
j_gene: TRBJ2-3; d_gene: TRBD2; abundance: few; v_gene: TRBV29-1; CDR3aa: CSATLAGTTDTQYF; CDR3nt: TGCAGCGCCACGCTAGCGGGGACCACAGATACGCAGTATTTT
j_gene: TRBJ1-4; d_gene: NA; abundance: many; v_gene: TRBV6-6; CDR3aa: CASSYSEGPSGF; CDR3nt: TGTGCCAGCAGTTACTCAGAAGGGCCCTCTGGTTTT
j_gene: TRBJ2-1; d_gene: TRBD2; abundance: NA; v_gene: TRBV7-2; CDR3aa: CASSLGGTSGNNEQFF; CDR3nt: TGTGCCAGCAGCTTAGGGGGGACTAGCGGTAACAATGAGCAGTTCTTC
j_gene: TRBJ2-6; d_gene: NA; abundance: many; v_gene: TRBV5-1; CDR3aa: CASSTDPSGANVLTF; CDR3nt: TGCGCCAGCAGCACTGATCCCTCTGGGGCCAACGTCCTGACTTTC
j_gene: TRBJ1-1; d_gene: NA; abundance: NA; v_gene: TRBV7-9; CDR3aa: CASSLVRNEAFF; CDR3nt: TGTGCCAGCAGCTTAGTCCGAAATGAAGCTTTCTTT
j_gene: TRBJ2-3; d_gene: NA; abundance: few; v_gene: TRBV7-2; CDR3aa: CASSFRQTLTDTQYF; CDR3nt: TGTGCCAGCAGCTTCCGACAGACCCTCACAGATACGCAGTATTTT
j_gene: TRBJ2-1; d_gene: TRBD2; abundance: NA; v_gene: TRBV4-3; CDR3aa: CASSQVEWFSSMTSGRREDEQFF; CDR3nt: TGCGCCAGCAGCCAAGTTGAGTGGTTTAGCAGTATGACTAGCGGGAGAAGGGAGGATGAGCAGTTCTTC
j_gene: TRBJ2-4; d_gene: NA; abundance: NA; v_gene: TRBV6-6; CDR3aa: CASQLDSRNIQYF; CDR3nt: TGTGCCAGCCAACTGGACAGTCGAAACATTCAGTACTTC
j_gene: TRBJ2-5; d_gene: NA; abundance: few; v_gene: TRBV5-1; CDR3aa: CASSLPSGTGAETQYF; CDR3nt: TGCGCCAGCAGCTTGCCCTCCGGAACGGGGGCGGAGACCCAGTACTTC
j_gene: TRBJ2-7; d_gene: NA; abundance: many; v_gene: TRBV29-1; CDR3aa: CSVDRQGEGEQYF; CDR3nt: TGCAGCGTTGACCGGCAGGGGGAGGGTGAGCAGTACTTC
j_gene: TRBJ2-3; d_gene: TRBD2; abundance: many; v_gene: TRBV28; CDR3aa: CASGVSGGGDTDTQYF; CDR3nt: TGTGCCAGCGGAGTCAGCGGGGGCGGGGACACAGATACGCAGTATTTT
j_gene: TRBJ2-5; d_gene: NA; abundance: many; v_gene: TRBV12-3/TRBV12-4; CDR3aa: CASSLEGRETQYF; CDR3nt: TGTGCCAGCAGTTTGGAGGGACGAGAGACCCAGTACTTC
j_gene: TRBJ2-3; d_gene: NA; abundance: NA; v_gene: TRBV12-3/TRBV12-4; CDR3aa: CASSWGIDTQYF; CDR3nt: TGTGCCAGCAGTTGGGGGATAGATACGCAGTATTTT
j_gene: TRBJ1-2; d_gene: TRBD1; abundance: NA; v_gene: TRBV20-1; CDR3aa: CSARENRGRKGYTF; CDR3nt: TGCAGTGCTAGAGAAAACAGGGGGCGCAAAGGCTACACCTTC
j_gene: TRBJ2-3; d_gene: TRBD2; abundance: few; v_gene: TRBV5-1; CDR3aa: CASSFTSGGRDTQYF; CDR3nt: TGCGCCAGCAGCTTCACGAGCGGGGGAAGAGATACGCAGTATTTT
j_gene: TRBJ2-3; d_gene: NA; abundance: many; v_gene: TRBV7-2; CDR3aa: CASRGFADTQYF; CDR3nt: TGTGCCAGCCGGGGGTTTGCCGATACGCAGTATTTT
j_gene: TRBJ1-2; d_gene: NA; abundance: many; v_gene: TRBV2; CDR3aa: CASSLSGVPYGYTF; CDR3nt: TGTGCCAGCAGCTTATCGGGAGTTCCCTATGGCTACACCTTC
j_gene: TRBJ2-5; d_gene: TRBD2; abundance: NA; v_gene: TRBV9; CDR3aa: CASSVGPGGETQYF; CDR3nt: TGTGCCAGCAGCGTAGGGCCGGGGGGAGAGACCCAGTACTTC
j_gene: TRBJ2-2; d_gene: NA; abundance: few; v_gene: TRBV20-1; CDR3aa: CSAASGSGHQTGELFF; CDR3nt: TGCAGTGCTGCGTCTGGTAGCGGTCACCAAACCGGGGAGCTGTTTTTT
j_gene: TRBJ2-5; d_gene: NA; abundance: few; v_gene: TRBV6-5; CDR3aa: CASSYDGLRGGLETQYF; CDR3nt: TGTGCCAGCAGTTACGACGGTTTGAGGGGGGGATTGGAGACCCAGTACTTC
j_gene: TRBJ2-7; d_gene: NA; abundance: few; v_gene: TRBV5-1; CDR3aa: CASSLAGSAREQYF; CDR3nt: TGCGCCAGCAGCTTGGCGGGGTCTGCAAGGGAGCAGTACTTC
j_gene: TRBJ2-7; d_gene: NA; abundance: NA; v_gene: TRBV18; CDR3aa: CASSPTQAYEQYF; CDR3nt: TGTGCCAGCTCACCAACCCAGGCCTACGAGCAGTACTTC
j_gene: TRBJ2-3; d_gene: TRBD2; abundance: few; v_gene: TRBV5-6; CDR3aa: CASSLIALAGYRDTQYF; CDR3nt: TGTGCCAGCAGCTTGATCGCGCTAGCGGGGTATAGAGATACGCAGTATTTT
j_gene: TRBJ2-3; d_gene: NA; abundance: NA; v_gene: TRBV7-2; CDR3aa: CASSLVTGEGDTQYF; CDR3nt: TGTGCCAGCAGCTTAGTGACAGGGGAGGGAGATACGCAGTATTTT
j_gene: TRBJ1-4; d_gene: NA; abundance: few; v_gene: TRBV20-1; CDR3aa: CSAGKGAGEKLFF; CDR3nt: TGCAGTGCTGGAAAGGGAGCAGGTGAAAAACTGTTTTTT
j_gene: TRBJ1-2; d_gene: NA; abundance: many; v_gene: TRBV6-5; CDR3aa: CASRGQGDYGYTF; CDR3nt: TGTGCCAGCAGGGGCCAGGGAGACTATGGCTACACCTTC
j_gene: TRBJ2-1; d_gene: NA; abundance: NA; v_gene: TRBV20-1; CDR3aa: CSARDGGSIDNEQFF; CDR3nt: TGCAGTGCTAGAGATGGGGGTTCAATCGACAATGAGCAGTTCTTC
j_gene: TRBJ1-1; d_gene: NA; abundance: NA; v_gene: TRBV7-9; CDR3aa: CASSPDGNTEAFF; CDR3nt: TGTGCCAGCAGCCCCGACGGGAACACTGAAGCTTTCTTT
j_gene: TRBJ2-3; d_gene: NA; abundance: many; v_gene: TRBV7-8; CDR3aa: CASSSRPRGTDTQYF; CDR3nt: TGTGCCAGCAGTTCCCGACCCAGGGGAACAGATACGCAGTATTTT
j_gene: TRBJ2-3; d_gene: NA; abundance: few; v_gene: TRBV5-1; CDR3aa: CASSRVGDTQYF; CDR3nt: TGCGCCAGCAGCCGGGTGGGTGACACGCAGTATTTT
j_gene: TRBJ2-6; d_gene: NA; abundance: few; v_gene: TRBV5-1; CDR3aa: CASSLELTRTSLRTNVLTF; CDR3nt: TGCGCCAGCAGCCTGGAGCTCACCAGGACGTCCTTAAGGACCAACGTCCTGACTTTC
j_gene: TRBJ2-3; d_gene: NA; abundance: NA; v_gene: TRBV5-1; CDR3aa: CASSSGGQLTDTQYF; CDR3nt: TGCGCCAGCAGCTCGGGGGGACAGCTCACAGATACGCAGTATTTT
j_gene: TRBJ2-7; d_gene: NA; abundance: NA; v_gene: TRBV7-2; CDR3aa: CARPPGAFRDYEQYF; CDR3nt: TGTGCCAGGCCACCGGGGGCCTTCCGAGACTACGAGCAGTACTTC
j_gene: TRBJ2-5; d_gene: NA; abundance: NA; v_gene: TRBV12-3/TRBV12-4; CDR3aa: CASTQRGGETQYF; CDR3nt: TGTGCCAGCACCCAACGGGGTGGGGAGACCCAGTACTTC
j_gene: TRBJ1-2; d_gene: NA; abundance: few; v_gene: TRBV7-9; CDR3aa: CASSLVRQDYGYTF; CDR3nt: TGTGCCAGCAGCTTAGTAAGGCAGGATTATGGCTACACCTTC
j_gene: TRBJ1-5; d_gene: NA; abundance: few; v_gene: TRBV11-2; CDR3aa: CASSWTDNQPQHF; CDR3nt: TGTGCCAGCAGCTGGACGGACAATCAGCCCCAGCATTTT
j_gene: TRBJ2-1; d_gene: NA; abundance: medium-sized; v_gene: TRBV5-5; CDR3aa: CASSFILTVSGPAWVNEQFF; CDR3nt: TGTGCCAGCAGCTTTATCCTCACGGTATCGGGTCCAGCGTGGGTCAATGAGCAGTTCTTC
j_gene: TRBJ2-7; d_gene: TRBD1; abundance: few; v_gene: TRBV12-3/TRBV12-4; CDR3aa: CASSLTGSYEQYF; CDR3nt: TGTGCCAGCAGTTTGACAGGGTCCTACGAGCAGTACTTC
j_gene: TRBJ2-3; d_gene: NA; abundance: few; v_gene: TRBV20-1; CDR3aa: CSARDWQSTDTQYF; CDR3nt: TGCAGTGCTAGAGATTGGCAAAGCACAGATACGCAGTATTTT